The following is a TCR beta chain sequence with its context. Germline-derived CDR1 and CDR2 are MDHEN and SYDVKM. This CDR3 has 13 amino acids. V lost 6 bases to trimming and J lost 3 bases; unmatched junction nucleotides: 4. The sample comes from a study of T cell changes during pregnancy in multiple sclerosis. TCRdb's copy holds only in-frame clones and misses some; the assay was immunoSEQ multiplex PCR. The sample includes 60,000 to 65,000 clones, about 90% of them seen just once. The source is a female donor in good health, enrolled as a control in a pregnancy study. The chain recombines TRBV28 with TRBJ2-7; 8 nucleotides match TRBD2. The specimen comprised peripheral blood, sampled in the second trimester of pregnancy. CDR3 sequence: CASRAGVLYEQYF. CDR3 nucleotides: TGTGCCAGCAGAGCGGGAGTGCTCTACGAGCAGTACTTC.